The entry that follows covers one T cell receptor beta chain sequence. Its target is not known. This CDR3 spans 16 amino acids. V lost 4 bases, J lost 5 bases, and 21 bases lay in between. Germline-derived CDR1 and CDR2 are SGDLS and YYNGEE. The CDR3 regions of TCR beta were amplified from RNA transcripts. RT-PCR in the first round (using the HTBI primer set) targeted the TCR CDR3. TCRdb independently ran MiXCR on the multiplex PCR reads; one entry per CDR3 protein. This table has fewer than 700,000 distinct CDR3 sequences, roughly 18% appearing once. This record belongs to a study of T cells in Graves' hyperthyroidism and ophthalmopathy. Findings of the study overall: The majority of expanded thyroid clonotypes above 0.001 also appeared in blood. For ophthalmopathy, model prediction preceded onset by a median roughly 6.2 months.

The source of the PBMCs was roughly 10 ml of fresh peripheral blood. The clonotype was recovered from a woman aged 18-30 years with Graves' ophthalmopathy. V and J are TRBV9 and TRBJ1-1; D unclear. The sample taken for sequencing was blood. CDR3 DNA sequence: TGTGCCAGCAGCCCGAAATCCCCCGGTCTGGTTACTGAAGCTTTCTTT. Translated: CASSPKSPGLVTEAFF.